The entry that follows covers one T cell receptor beta chain sequence. The sample belongs to a study of blood T cell repertoires in COVID-19. Study summary: The cDNA or gDNA used as material had been derived from T cells, B-cell-depleted T cells, or PBMCs.

Trimming shortened V by 7 bases and J by 9 bases, and 16 bases separated the two germline ends. Per the germline V gene, CDR1 is SGHAT and CDR2 is FQNNGV. The CDR3 spans 13 residues. It was during active infection that Seattle patients were enrolled and then longitudinally followed. Per the study methods: How many nucleated cells were present was estimated from reference gene primer amplification. The method was immunoSEQ multiplex PCR; TCRdb's version includes in-frame clones alone and lacks a portion of them. The V and J calls and clone size are taken from that table; D and trimming were inferred from the DNA. This sample yields 400,000 or so clones, of which 85% to 90% are seen a single time; about 0.91% belongs to the top ten.

The rearrangement uses TRBV11-2 and TRBJ2-1, with a weak D call TRBD2 (5 bases). The sequencing input was peripheral blood. The source of this sequence is a man between 18 and 29 years old with COVID-19, enrolled during active disease. In DNA form, the CDR3 reads TGTGCCAGCACCGAGACTCGCCGGGGTGAGCAGTTCTTC. This translates into CASTETRRGEQFF.